These 5 T cell receptor beta chains share one sample of origin, sequenced in a study of identical twins. TCRdb called the 5' RACE reads again in MiXCR, with one record for every CDR3 protein. This sample has roughly 480,000 distinct CDR3 sequences; 24% occur once, and the top ten carry 2.5% to 3.5%. The sample was also reused in another study, on T cells expressing NK-cell markers.

Sequenced sample: CD4+ T cells sorted from blood. The receptors come from a woman aged 18-29 years in good health.

This clonotype has a handful of counts. This chain uses TRBV20-1 with TRBJ2-7; maybe TRBD2 (5 bases). CDR3 length: 14 residues. From germline, CDR1 is DFQATT and CDR2 SNEGSKA (reference sequence). V lost 6 bases and J lost 0, with 15 bases in between. The CDR3 coding sequence is TGCAGTGCGATTGCCGGGGTTCACTCCTACGAGCAGTACTTC. Translated: CSAIAGVHSYEQYF.

V usage is TRBV11-2 and J usage is TRBJ1-2; perhaps TRBD1 as D (6 bases). Trimming stripped 0 bases from V and 8 bases from J, with 13 bases between. Germline CDR1 reads SGHAT; CDR2 reads FQNNGV. This CDR3 spans 14 amino acids. For the CDR3, the DNA is TGTGCCAGCAGCTTAGATCCAGGGGTTGGGGGCTACACCTTC. Amino acid sequence: CASSLDPGVGGYTF.

Many counts were recorded for this clonotype. The CDR3 region has the DNA TGCAGTGCTAGAGATCCAGCGGGAGGGCAAACCGGGGAGCTGTTTTTT. Translated, it gives CSARDPAGGQTGELFF. This chain links TRBV20-1 with TRBJ2-2; 10 nucleotides agree with TRBD2. In germline, CDR1 is DFQATT, CDR2 SNEGSKA (reference sequence). The V gene end was trimmed by 0 bases and the J gene end by 5 bases; junction bases not matched to a gene: 6. This CDR3 has 16 residues.

This clonotype was detected ten times or more. This chain connects TRBV12-3 or TRBV12-4 to TRBJ2-5, with D unclear. V lost 3 bases, J lost 3 bases, and 5 bases lay in between. The CDR3 extends over 12 amino acids. CDR3 nucleotides: TGTGCCAGCAGTTTTAGGAAAGAGACCCAGTACTTC. Protein sequence: CASSFRKETQYF.

The chain combines TRBV7-2 with TRBJ2-7, with TRBD2 matching over 13 bases. Germline lookup yields CDR1 SGHTA and CDR2 FQGNSA. V lost 5 bases to trimming and J lost 3 bases; unmatched junction nucleotides: 4. The CDR3 sequence is 15 residues long. The CDR3 spells CASSTWTSGSYEQYF. CDR3 bases: TGTGCCAGCAGCACCTGGACTAGCGGGAGCTACGAGCAGTACTTC. Variable domain in full (rest from reference TRBV7-2 and TRBJ2-7): GAGVSQSPSNKVTEKGKDVELRCDPISGHTALYWYRQSLGQGLEFLIYFQGNSAPDKSGLPSDRFSAERTGGSVSTLTIQRTQQEDSAVYLCASSTWTSGSYEQYFGPGTRLTVT.